Shown below are 5 T cell receptor beta chains from a single sample sequenced in a study of T cell responses to AZD1222 COVID-19 vaccine. Data came from immunoSEQ multiplex PCR; TCRdb stores just in-frame clones and leaves some out. Altogether around 160,000 clones are present, over 80% being singletons, with the ten largest covering about 3%. Specimen: peripheral blood, collected on day 0 of MenACWY control vaccination. Every receptor here comes from an adult in good health.

The V call is TRBV28, the J call TRBJ1-6, with D maybe TRBD1 (5 bases). The CDR3 is made up of 15 amino acids. The V gene's germline CDR1 is MDHEN and CDR2 SYDVKM. Trimming took 10 bases from V and 0 from J, leaving 13 bases between them. DNA of the CDR3: TGTGCCACCACCCCTGGGGGCTCCTATAATTCACCCCTCCACTTT. This translates into CATTPGGSYNSPLHF.

The chain is built from TRBV9 and TRBJ1-2; D is unclear. CDR1 SGDLS and CDR2 YYNGEE come from the germline V gene. Trimming cost V 1 base and J 2 bases, with 6 bases left between them. This CDR3 contains 13 residues. As DNA, the CDR3 is TGTGCCAGCAGCGTAAATATAAACTATGGCTACACCTTC. Protein: CASSVNINYGYTF.

This clone was counted once. This chain links TRBV27 with TRBJ1-5; no reliable D call. V dropped 8 bases and J dropped 1 base, with 12 bases sitting between them. Germline CDR1 is MNHEY and CDR2 is SMNVEV (reference sequence). CDR3 length: 14 residues. CDR3 DNA sequence: TGTGCCAGCGGCAGAGATCTGAGCAATCAGCCCCAGCATTTT. Encoded protein: CASGRDLSNQPQHF.

The J gene is TRBJ1-4, the V gene TRBV7-9; unclear D gene. Germline loops: CDR1 SEHNR, CDR2 FQNEAQ (reference sequence). This CDR3 region has 13 residues. With 1 base removed from V and 6 bases from J, the gap between germline ends came to 6 bases. The CDR3 reads CASSLDWDEKLFF. The CDR3 nucleotides read TGTGCCAGCAGCTTAGATTGGGATGAAAAACTGTTTTTT.

This sequence joins TRBV7-3 and TRBJ2-6; no definite D call. The CDR3 is made up of 16 amino acids. V was trimmed by 5 bases and J by 0 bases, leaving 11 bases between them. Germline V gene lookup returns CDR1 SGHTA and CDR2 FQGTGA. The CDR3 DNA follows: TGTGCCAGCAGCCCCATGGACCTCTCTGGGGCCAACGTCCTGACTTTC. The encoded protein is CASSPMDLSGANVLTF.